This is a list of T cell receptor beta chains from one sample in a study of cytomegalovirus exposure and HLA in healthy donors. Sequencing used immunoSEQ multiplex PCR; TCRdb keeps in-frame clones, though not all of them. The sample includes 190,000 or so clones, approximately 84% seen only once; the top ten take about 3%. Sequencing used PBMCs. These receptor sequences come from a young woman in good health and CMV-seropositive. Each CDR3 is given with its conserved first and last residue. The D gene is left open where the match is weak. The size field is filled for only some rows; it gives once, few, many or a size class.

D gene: -
clone size: -
J gene: TRBJ2-3
V gene: TRBV11-2
CDR3 DNA: TGTGCCAGCAGCTTAATTAGCTCCATCACAGATACGCAGTATTTT
CDR3 protein: CASSLISSITDTQYF

D gene: TRBD1
clone size: -
J gene: TRBJ2-7
V gene: TRBV27
CDR3 DNA: TGTGCCAGCAGTCCCGACAGGGTTCGATCCTACGAGCAGTACTTC
CDR3 protein: CASSPDRVRSYEQYF

D gene: TRBD2
clone size: -
J gene: TRBJ2-7
V gene: TRBV18
CDR3 DNA: TGTGCCAGCTCTAGCGGGGGATTCTACGAGCAGTACTTC
CDR3 protein: CASSSGGFYEQYF

D gene: -
clone size: -
J gene: TRBJ1-1
V gene: TRBV5-1
CDR3 DNA: TGCGCCAGCAGCTTGACCCGCGAGAACACTGAAGCTTTCTTT
CDR3 protein: CASSLTRENTEAFF

D gene: -
clone size: few
J gene: TRBJ1-2
V gene: TRBV10-3
CDR3 DNA: TGTGCCATCAGTGAGCGGGGACTCTATGGCTACACCTTC
CDR3 protein: CAISERGLYGYTF

D gene: TRBD1
clone size: -
J gene: TRBJ1-5
V gene: TRBV19
CDR3 DNA: TGTGCCAGTAGTGCAGGGACAGGGGGCGGCAATCAGCCCCAGCATTTT
CDR3 protein: CASSAGTGGGNQPQHF

D gene: -
clone size: -
J gene: TRBJ2-2
V gene: TRBV5-4
CDR3 DNA: TGTGCCAGCAGCTTCAGTTCCCCGAACACCGGGGAGCTGTTTTTT
CDR3 protein: CASSFSSPNTGELFF

D gene: -
clone size: -
J gene: TRBJ1-1
V gene: TRBV5-5
CDR3 DNA: TGTGCCAGCAGCTTGGCCGTTGAAGCTTTCTTT
CDR3 protein: CASSLAVEAFF

D gene: TRBD2
clone size: -
J gene: TRBJ2-2
V gene: TRBV2
CDR3 DNA: TGTGCCAGCAGTTTGGGACTAGAAGTCGAGCTGTTTTTT
CDR3 protein: CASSLGLEVELFF

D gene: -
clone size: once
J gene: TRBJ2-6
V gene: TRBV5-8
CDR3 DNA: TGTGCCAGCAGCCACCTAAGTTCTGGGGCCAACGTCCTGACTTTC
CDR3 protein: CASSHLSSGANVLTF

D gene: TRBD2
clone size: -
J gene: TRBJ2-3
V gene: TRBV2
CDR3 DNA: TGTGCCAGCAGTGAAGCTCGGGGGGGTAGCACAGATACGCAGTATTTT
CDR3 protein: CASSEARGGSTDTQYF

D gene: TRBD2
clone size: once
J gene: TRBJ2-7
V gene: TRBV2
CDR3 DNA: TGTGCCAGCAGTCCGGGACTAGCGGGGTACGGCTCCTACGAGCAGTACTTC
CDR3 protein: CASSPGLAGYGSYEQYF

D gene: -
clone size: -
J gene: TRBJ2-5
V gene: TRBV4-3
CDR3 DNA: TGCGCCAGCAGCCAAGACGAGGTTTCGGCCCAGTACTTC
CDR3 protein: CASSQDEVSAQYF

D gene: -
clone size: once
J gene: TRBJ2-5
V gene: TRBV5-1
CDR3 DNA: TGCGCCAGCAGCTTGGCATTCAGGGATCAACAAGAGACCCAGTACTTC
CDR3 protein: CASSLAFRDQQETQYF

D gene: -
clone size: -
J gene: TRBJ2-7
V gene: TRBV6-5
CDR3 DNA: TGTGCCAGCGGGAGCACAGGGAGCTCCTACGAGCAGTACTTC
CDR3 protein: CASGSTGSSYEQYF

D gene: -
clone size: -
J gene: TRBJ2-4
V gene: TRBV5-1
CDR3 DNA: TGCGCCAGCAGCTTGTATGGGGACTTAGCCAAAAACATTCAGTACTTC
CDR3 protein: CASSLYGDLAKNIQYF

D gene: -
clone size: -
J gene: TRBJ2-7
V gene: TRBV7-9
CDR3 DNA: TGTGCCAGCAGCTTAGACAATGCCTACGAGCAGTACTTC
CDR3 protein: CASSLDNAYEQYF

D gene: TRBD1
clone size: -
J gene: TRBJ1-1
V gene: TRBV11-3
CDR3 DNA: TGTGCCAGCAGCTTCTCGACAGGGGAAGCTTTCTTT
CDR3 protein: CASSFSTGEAFF

D gene: -
clone size: few
J gene: TRBJ2-1
V gene: TRBV2
CDR3 DNA: TGTGCCAGCAGTCCTAGCAGGAGCTCCTACAATGAGCAGTTCTTC
CDR3 protein: CASSPSRSSYNEQFF

D gene: -
clone size: -
J gene: TRBJ2-3
V gene: TRBV7-2
CDR3 DNA: TGTGCCAGCAGCCACTTCACAGATACGCAGTATTTT
CDR3 protein: CASSHFTDTQYF